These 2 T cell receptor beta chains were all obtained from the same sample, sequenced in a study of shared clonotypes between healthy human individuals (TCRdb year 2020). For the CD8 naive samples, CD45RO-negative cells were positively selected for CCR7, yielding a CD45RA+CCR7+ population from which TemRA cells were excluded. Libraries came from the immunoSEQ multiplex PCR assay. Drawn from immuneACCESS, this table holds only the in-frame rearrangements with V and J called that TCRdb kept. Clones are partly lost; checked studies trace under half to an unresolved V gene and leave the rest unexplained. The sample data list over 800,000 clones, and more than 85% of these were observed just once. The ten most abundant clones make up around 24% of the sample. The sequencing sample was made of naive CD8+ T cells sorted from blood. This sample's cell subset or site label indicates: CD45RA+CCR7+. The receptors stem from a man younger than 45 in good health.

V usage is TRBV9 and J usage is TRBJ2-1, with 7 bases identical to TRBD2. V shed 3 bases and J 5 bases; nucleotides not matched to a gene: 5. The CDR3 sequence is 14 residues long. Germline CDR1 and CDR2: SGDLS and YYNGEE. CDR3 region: CASSASGTNNEQFF. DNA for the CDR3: TGTGCCAGCAGCGCTAGCGGCACCAACAATGAGCAGTTCTTC.

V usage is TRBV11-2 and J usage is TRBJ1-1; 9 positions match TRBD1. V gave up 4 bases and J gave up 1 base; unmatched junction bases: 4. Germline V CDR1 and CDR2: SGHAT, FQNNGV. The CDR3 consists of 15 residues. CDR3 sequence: CASSSGQGTNTEAFF. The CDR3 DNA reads TGTGCCAGCAGCTCGGGACAGGGAACGAACACTGAAGCTTTCTTT.